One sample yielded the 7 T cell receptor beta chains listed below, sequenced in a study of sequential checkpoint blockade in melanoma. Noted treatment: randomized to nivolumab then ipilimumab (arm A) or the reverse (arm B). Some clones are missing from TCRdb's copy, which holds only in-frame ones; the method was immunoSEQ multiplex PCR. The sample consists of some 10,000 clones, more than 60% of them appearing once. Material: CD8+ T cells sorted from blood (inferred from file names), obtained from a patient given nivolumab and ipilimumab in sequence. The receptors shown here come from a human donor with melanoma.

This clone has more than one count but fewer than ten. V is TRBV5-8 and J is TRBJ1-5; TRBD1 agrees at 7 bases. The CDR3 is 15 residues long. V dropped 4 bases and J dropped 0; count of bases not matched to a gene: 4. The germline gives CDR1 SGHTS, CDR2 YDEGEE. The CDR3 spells CASSQGTVSNQPQHF. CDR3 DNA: TGTGCCAGCAGCCAAGGGACAGTTAGCAATCAGCCCCAGCATTTT.

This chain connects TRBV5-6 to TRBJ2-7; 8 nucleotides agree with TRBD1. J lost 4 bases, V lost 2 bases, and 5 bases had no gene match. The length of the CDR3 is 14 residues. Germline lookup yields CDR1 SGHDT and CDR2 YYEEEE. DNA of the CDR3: TGTGCCAGCAGCTTCTGGACAGGGAGATACGAGCAGTACTTC. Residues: CASSFWTGRYEQYF.

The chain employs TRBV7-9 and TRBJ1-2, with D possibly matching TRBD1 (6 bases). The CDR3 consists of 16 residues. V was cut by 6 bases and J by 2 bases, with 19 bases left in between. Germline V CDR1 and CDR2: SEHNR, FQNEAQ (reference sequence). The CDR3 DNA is TGTGCCAGCAGTCCGATGCTCGGGGGGCGGAACTATGGCTACACCTTC. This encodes CASSPMLGGRNYGYTF.

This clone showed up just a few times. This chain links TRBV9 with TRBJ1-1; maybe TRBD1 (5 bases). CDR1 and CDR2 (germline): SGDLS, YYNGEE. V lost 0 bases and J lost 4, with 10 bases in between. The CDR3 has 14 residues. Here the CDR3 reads CASSVGRRGTEAFF. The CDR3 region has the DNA TGTGCCAGCAGCGTAGGTAGGAGGGGCACTGAAGCTTTCTTT.

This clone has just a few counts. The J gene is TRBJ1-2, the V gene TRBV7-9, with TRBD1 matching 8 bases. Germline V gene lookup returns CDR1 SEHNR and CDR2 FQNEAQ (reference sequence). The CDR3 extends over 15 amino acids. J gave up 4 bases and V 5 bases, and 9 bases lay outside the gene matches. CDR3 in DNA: TGTGCCAGCAGCGAGTTAACAGGGGGAATCTATGGCTACACCTTC. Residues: CASSELTGGIYGYTF.

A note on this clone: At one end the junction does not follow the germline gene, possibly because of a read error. CDR3 amino acids: CASSLGLAGTNEQFF. The CDR3 DNA sequence: TGTGCTAGCAGCTTAGGGCTAGCGGGAACGAATGAGCAGTTCTTC. The chain has TRBV7-7 and TRBJ2-1; the match to TRBD2 covers 9 bases. The V gene's germline CDR1 is SSHAT and CDR2 FNYEAQ (reference sequence). The CDR3 has 15 amino acids.

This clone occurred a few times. The CDR3 loop is CASSLSLAGGSYEQYF. CDR3 sequence (DNA): TGTGCCAGCAGCTTAAGCCTAGCGGGAGGATCCTACGAGCAGTACTTC. J is TRBJ2-7 and V is TRBV7-9, with 11 bases lining up with TRBD2. CDR1 is SEHNR and CDR2 is FQNEAQ in the germline V gene (reference sequence). V dropped 2 bases and J dropped 1; count of bases not matched to a gene: 4. The CDR3 contains 16 residues.